Sequencing of this T cell receptor (beta chain) was carried out in a study of regulatory T cells in long-lasting Graves disease. Relying on iRepertoire HTBI primers and Arm-PCR of CDR3 regions, the team built TCR beta libraries. MiXCR, run by TCRdb on the multiplex PCR reads, gives a single entry per CDR3 protein. The sample records 550,000 to 700,000 distinct CDR3 sequences, approximately 16% being singletons. This clonotype was counted ten times or more. Trimming took off 3 bases at V and 1 base at J, with 12 bases between the two ends. This CDR3 has 15 residues. The time point: newly diagnosed GD, antithyroid drugs for less than 3 months. Following extraction of RNA from PBMCs, that RNA was used to make the TCR library. This same sample was also taken into another study, of T cells in Graves' hyperthyroidism and ophthalmopathy. From that study: Criteria for exclusion of patients were uncontrolled infection, other autoimmune disease, pregnancy or lactation. Based on clinical symptoms, serum thyroxine and TRAb, thyroid ultrasound and orbital computed tomography, diagnoses were reached.

This sequence joins TRBV12-3 or TRBV12-4 and TRBJ1-1, with TRBD1 as a possible D gene (6 bases). This receptor was taken from a man aged 18 to 30 with Graves disease. Here the sequenced sample was peripheral blood mononuclear cells (PBMCs), taken at new diagnosis, from a patient treated with antithyroid drugs. The CDR3 here is CASSFVDRPNTEAFF. As DNA, the CDR3 is TGTGCCAGCAGTTTTGTAGACAGGCCGAACACTGAAGCTTTCTTT.